This T cell receptor (beta chain) was captured in a study of T-cell reconstitution after alpha-beta-depleted transplantation in children. This sample's TCRbeta library carried unique molecular identifier barcodes. TCRdb ran MiXCR on the PCR reads and lists one entry per CDR3 protein. The data show 360,000 or so distinct CDR3 sequences, roughly 22% seen once. This sample comprised PBMCs from the stem cell graft donor, obtained from the stem cell graft. The sequence was obtained from a human donor who donated a stem cell graft to a child with acute myeloid leukemia.

CDR3 in amino acids: CASSRALAGVSSEQFF. As DNA, the CDR3 is TGCGCCAGCAGCCGGGCCCTAGCGGGAGTGTCGAGTGAGCAGTTCTTC. The chain joins TRBV5-1 to TRBJ2-1; 10 bases align to TRBD2. V lost 4 bases, J lost 9 bases, and 13 bases stayed unmatched. The germline V gene has CDR1 SGHRS and CDR2 YFSETQ. This CDR3 has 16 amino acids.